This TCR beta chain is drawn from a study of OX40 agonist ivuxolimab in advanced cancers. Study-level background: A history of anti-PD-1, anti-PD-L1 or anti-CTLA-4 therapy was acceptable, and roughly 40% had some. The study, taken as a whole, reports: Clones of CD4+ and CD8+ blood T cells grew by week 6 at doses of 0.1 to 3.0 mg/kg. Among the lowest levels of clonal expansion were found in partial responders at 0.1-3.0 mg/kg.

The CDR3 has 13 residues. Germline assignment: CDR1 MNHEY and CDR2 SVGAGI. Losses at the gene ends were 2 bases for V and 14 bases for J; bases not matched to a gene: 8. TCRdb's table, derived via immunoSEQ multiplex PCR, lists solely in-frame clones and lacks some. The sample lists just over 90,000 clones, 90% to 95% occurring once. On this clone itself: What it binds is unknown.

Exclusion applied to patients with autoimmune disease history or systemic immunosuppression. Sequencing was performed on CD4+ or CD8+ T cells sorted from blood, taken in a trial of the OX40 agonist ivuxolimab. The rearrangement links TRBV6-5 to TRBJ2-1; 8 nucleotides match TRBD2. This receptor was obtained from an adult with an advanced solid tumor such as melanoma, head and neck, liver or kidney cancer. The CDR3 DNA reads TGTGCCAGCAGTTACACCTCGGGGGGGAGGGAGTTCTTC. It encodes CASSYTSGGREFF.